This TCR beta chain is from a study of blood T cells in healthy people across ages (dated by TCRdb to between 2014 and 2017). Broadly, across the study: Template switching captured roughly one uniquely barcoded TCR beta cDNA molecule per two T cells in model experiments. To avoid experimental bias, donors of different ages were spread randomly across the sequencing lanes. To track age-related changes in TCR beta repertoire diversity, the study relied on deep sequencing normalized with unique cDNA molecular identifiers. Donors were grouped into four age groups: young (average roughly 15 years), middle-aged (39), aged (around 62) and long-lived (approximately 78). For two donors (one aged 18 to 30 and one aged 80 or older), the study analyzed two additional independent replicas of 1 million unique cDNA reads from the same blood draw.

Donors were 30 to 45 systemically healthy Caucasian individuals from Russia aged about 6 to 100 years. Around 9.8 milliliters of peripheral blood were collected from each donor into EDTA-treated Vacutainer tubes. PBMCs were isolated by Ficoll-Paque density-gradient centrifugation, with at least 7 million obtained per sample. Trizol reagent was used to extract total RNA from PBMCs, with at least 6 micrograms per sample. For every donor, an aliquot of PBMCs went through flow cytometry to measure the percentages of naive CD45RAhigh/CD27high T cells. The V end loses 3 bases and the J end loses 5 bases, and a stretch of 11 bases separates them. Including cysteine and phenylalanine, the CDR3 has 12 amino acids. Only CDR3 DNA remains: 36 bases, in frame from the first base. CDR1 DFQATT and CDR2 SNEGSKA are derived from the germline V gene (reference sequence). On the study overall, not on this receptor specifically: Conclusive comparison of naive and antigen-experienced compartments was prevented by the profiling of bulk unsorted PBMCs. Donor CMV infection status was unknown, potentially confounding age-related changes in expanded clonotypes. Compared with the aged group, more naive CD4+ T cells, fewer expanded clones and increased TCR diversity were shown by the long-lived group, suggesting age selection. There was a strong correlation between observed TCR beta diversity and the percentage of naive T cells measured by flow cytometry. As age increased, observed TCR beta diversity per million T cells dropped in a roughly linear way, and a significant reduction was already evident by age around 41. Estimates of total diversity from one million sequenced T cells were regarded as lower bounds and underestimates.

The library came from 5' RACE. TCRdb records Illumina HiSeq 2500 as the sequencer. A second PCR of roughly 6 to 12 cycles was run with a J-beta primer mix and a sample-barcoded 5' primer. Each TCR beta cDNA molecule received a unique molecular identifier from a template-switch 5' adaptor carrying 12 random nucleotides. At least 2.5 million CDR3-containing paired-end reads were obtained from each sample. The Mint cDNA synthesis kit, primed by a TRBC-specific oligonucleotide, was used to synthesize first-strand cDNA from all RNA. Following uracil-DNA glycosylase treatment, all cDNA underwent a first 18-cycle PCR with the universal primers M1SS and BC2_uni_R. In the paper's pipeline: Each sample was normalized by randomly selecting 1 million high-quality reads, each carrying a distinct molecular identifier. Reads with shared molecular identifiers were discarded instead of being binned into consensus sequences. CDR3 identification, clonotype clustering and error correction used MiTCR with a Q25 quality threshold and the strictest error-elimination algorithm. A nonparametric unseen species model using Euler transformation provided a lower-bound estimate of total TCR beta diversity. TCRdb trimmed the raw reads at Q25, called clones with MiXCR and kept productive beta chains. For every CDR3 protein sequence, its rows merge into one entry that carries the most common genes and DNA. TCRdb, not the original authors, processed these V and J calls. The sample table lists around 1.5 million distinct CDR3 sequences, approximately 59% of them with a count of one. The ten largest make up 5% to 7% of the sample.

As to this clonotype: Its antigen is currently not known. No qualities accompany the bases; no much larger clone lies one base away.

Sample: blood. The chain joins TRBV20-1 to TRBJ2-7; the D gene may be TRBD1 or TRBD2, since each aligns over 5 bases. This sequence was found in a young man in good health. The sequence in DNA is TGCAGTGCTAGCGAGGGGTTTCACGAGCAGTACTTC. This sequence encodes CSASEGFHEQYF.